Sequencing of this T cell receptor (beta chain) was carried out in a study of cytomegalovirus exposure and HLA in healthy donors. General study results and limits: Clusters of TCRs from the first cohort tended to co-occur in the 90 to 150 validation repertoires (as a later analysis found). In vitro experiments confirmed that a few CMV-associated chains were specific for CMV antigens.

As for this clone: Its cognate antigen is unknown.

The table came from immunoSEQ multiplex PCR; TCRdb's copy has only in-frame clones and leaves some out. The data show about 75,000 clones, around four fifths seen once. What was sequenced was PBMCs. The receptor comes from a man younger than 40 in good health and CMV-seronegative.

DNA for the CDR3: TGTGCCAGCAGCTTAGCGCGGTCTAGCGGGAGCCCCGGGGAGCTGTTTTTT. It specifies CASSLARSSGSPGELFF. This chain uses TRBV7-6 with TRBJ2-2; 10 bases map to TRBD2. CDR1 SGHVS and CDR2 FNYEAQ come from the germline V gene. V shed 0 bases and J 6 bases; nucleotides not matched to a gene: 7. There are 17 residues in the CDR3.